The source of this T cell receptor (beta chain) is a study of tumor-infiltrating lymphocytes in localized non-small cell lung cancer. Study conclusions and caveats: Not all patients were TCR sequenced, owing to tissue quantity.

On this clone itself: The antigen remains unidentified.

Using immunoSEQ multiplex PCR, the repertoire was profiled, and TCRdb retains in-frame clones only, with some absent. The sample consists of nearly 9,500 clones, 82% of them appearing once. Trimming removed 5 bases at V and 6 bases at J, with 17 bases between. Germline V lookup: CDR1 SGHTA, CDR2 FQGNSA. The CDR3 spans 14 residues. This rearrangement joins TRBV7-2 to TRBJ2-7, with D perhaps TRBD2 (5 bases). Sequenced input: uninvolved lung tissue not adjacent to the tumor. The sequence came from a human donor with non-small cell lung cancer. The DNA for the CDR3 is TGTGCCAGCAGCCGCTTCGGACCGGGGAGCGAGCAGTACTTC. Its protein is CASSRFGPGSEQYF.